The clone carrying this TCR beta chain was seen a single time. Its antigen is still unknown. The protocol was immunoSEQ multiplex PCR, while the TCRdb copy is restricted to in-frame clones and leaves out a portion. This repertoire shows fewer than 40,000 clones, around 87% found once; its top ten account for about 0.8%. The CDR3 is 13 residues long. The germline gives CDR1 SGHTA, CDR2 FQGNSA. Trimming removed 4 bases at V and 8 bases at J, with 14 bases between. The data were obtained in a study of T cells in narcolepsy. Study details: Donors had narcolepsy type 1 or type 2, or were healthy controls. Study-wide results and limits: Reportedly, autoreactive clonotypes were serially detected in patients' blood but not controls'. HCRT-specific and TRIB2-specific autoreactive clonotypes appeared among same-patient CSF and blood CD4+ clonotypes.

Sequenced: CD45RA- memory CD4+ T cells from PBMCs. The TCR sequence derives from a human donor with narcolepsy. The chain has TRBV7-2 and TRBJ1-1; maybe TRBD1 (6 bases). CDR3 residues: CASSSQWGQEAFF. CDR3 sequence (DNA): TGTGCCAGCAGCTCCCAGTGGGGGCAAGAAGCTTTCTTT. The whole variable domain, filled in from reference TRBV7-2 and TRBJ1-1, reads GAGVSQSPSNKVTEKGKDVELRCDPISGHTALYWYRQSLGQGLEFLIYFQGNSAPDKSGLPSDRFSAERTGGSVSTLTIQRTQQEDSAVYLCASSSQWGQEAFFGQGTRLTVV.